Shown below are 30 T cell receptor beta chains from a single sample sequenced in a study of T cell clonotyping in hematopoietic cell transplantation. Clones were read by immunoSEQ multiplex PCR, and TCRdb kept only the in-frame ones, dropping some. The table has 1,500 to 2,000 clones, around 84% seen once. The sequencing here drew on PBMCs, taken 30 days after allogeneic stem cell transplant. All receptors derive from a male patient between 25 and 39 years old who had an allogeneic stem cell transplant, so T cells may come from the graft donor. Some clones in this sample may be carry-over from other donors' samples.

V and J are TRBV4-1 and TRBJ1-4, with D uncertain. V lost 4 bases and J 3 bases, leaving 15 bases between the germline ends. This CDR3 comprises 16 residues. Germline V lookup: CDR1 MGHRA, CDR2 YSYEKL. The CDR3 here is CASSPTGLEANEKLFF. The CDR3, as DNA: TGCGCCAGCAGCCCAACCGGACTCGAGGCTAATGAAAAACTGTTTTTT.

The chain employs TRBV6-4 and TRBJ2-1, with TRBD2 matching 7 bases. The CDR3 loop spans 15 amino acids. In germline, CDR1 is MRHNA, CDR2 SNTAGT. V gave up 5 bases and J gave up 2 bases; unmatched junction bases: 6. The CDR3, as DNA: TGTGCCAGCAGTTTGAGCGGGGAACCCTACAATGAGCAGTTCTTC. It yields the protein CASSLSGEPYNEQFF.

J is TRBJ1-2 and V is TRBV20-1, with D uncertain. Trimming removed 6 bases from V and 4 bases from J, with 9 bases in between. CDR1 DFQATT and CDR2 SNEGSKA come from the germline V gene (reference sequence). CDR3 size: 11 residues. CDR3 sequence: CSAPPGYGYTF. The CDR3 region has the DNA TGCAGTGCCCCGCCGGGCTATGGCTACACCTTC.

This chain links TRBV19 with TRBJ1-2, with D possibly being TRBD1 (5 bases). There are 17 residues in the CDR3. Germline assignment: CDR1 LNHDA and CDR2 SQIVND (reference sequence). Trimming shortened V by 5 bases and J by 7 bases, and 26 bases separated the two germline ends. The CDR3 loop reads CASSSRSGGQAQGGYTF. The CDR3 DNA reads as TGTGCCAGTAGTTCTCGCTCGGGCGGCCAGGCTCAGGGTGGCTACACCTTC.

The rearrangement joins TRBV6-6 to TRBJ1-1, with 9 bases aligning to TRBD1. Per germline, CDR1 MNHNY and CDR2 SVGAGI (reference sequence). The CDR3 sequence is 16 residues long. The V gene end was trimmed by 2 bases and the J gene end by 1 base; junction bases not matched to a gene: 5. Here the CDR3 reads CASSYPTGGANTEAFF. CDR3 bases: TGTGCCAGCAGTTACCCGACAGGGGGAGCGAACACTGAAGCTTTCTTT.

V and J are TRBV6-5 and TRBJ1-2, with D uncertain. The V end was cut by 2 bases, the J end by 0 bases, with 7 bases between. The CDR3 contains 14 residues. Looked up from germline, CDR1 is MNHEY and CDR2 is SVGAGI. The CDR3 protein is CASSYQVANYGYTF. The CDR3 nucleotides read TGTGCCAGCAGTTACCAGGTAGCTAACTATGGCTACACCTTC.

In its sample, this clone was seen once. CDR3 DNA sequence: TGCGCCAGCCAGGACAGATATAGCAATCAGCCCCAGCATTTT. Protein sequence: CASQDRYSNQPQHF. This chain links TRBV10-1 with TRBJ1-5, with a possible D match to TRBD1 (6 bases). In germline, CDR1 is WNHNN, CDR2 SYGVQD (reference sequence). The CDR3 is made up of 14 amino acids. V lost 8 bases to trimming and J lost 0 bases, with 11 bases between them.

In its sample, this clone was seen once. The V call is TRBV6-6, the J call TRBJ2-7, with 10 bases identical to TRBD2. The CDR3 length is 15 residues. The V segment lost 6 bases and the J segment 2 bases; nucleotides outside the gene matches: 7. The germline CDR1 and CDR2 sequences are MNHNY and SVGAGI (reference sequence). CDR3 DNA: TGTGCCAGCAGCCCTGAGAGCGGGAGGGCCTACGAGCAGTACTTC. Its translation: CASSPESGRAYEQYF.

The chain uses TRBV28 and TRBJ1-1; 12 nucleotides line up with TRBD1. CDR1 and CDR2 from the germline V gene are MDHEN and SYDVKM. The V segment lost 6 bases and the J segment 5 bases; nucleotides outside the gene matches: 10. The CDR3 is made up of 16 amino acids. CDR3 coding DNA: TGTGCCAGCAGCCTACCCCCGGGACAGGGGGCGACTGAAGCTTTCTTT. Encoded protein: CASSLPPGQGATEAFF.

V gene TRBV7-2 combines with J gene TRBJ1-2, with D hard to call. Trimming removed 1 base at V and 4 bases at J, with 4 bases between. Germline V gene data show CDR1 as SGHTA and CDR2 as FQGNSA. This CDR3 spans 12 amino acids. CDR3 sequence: CASSLVTYGYTF. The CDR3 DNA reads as TGTGCCAGCAGCTTAGTGACCTATGGCTACACCTTC.

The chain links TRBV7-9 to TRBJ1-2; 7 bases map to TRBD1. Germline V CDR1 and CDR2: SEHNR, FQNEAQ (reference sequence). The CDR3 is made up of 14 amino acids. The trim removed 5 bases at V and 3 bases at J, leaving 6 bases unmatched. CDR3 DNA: TGTGCCAGCAGCGGCCGGGACAGCTACTATGGCTACACCTTC. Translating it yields CASSGRDSYYGYTF.

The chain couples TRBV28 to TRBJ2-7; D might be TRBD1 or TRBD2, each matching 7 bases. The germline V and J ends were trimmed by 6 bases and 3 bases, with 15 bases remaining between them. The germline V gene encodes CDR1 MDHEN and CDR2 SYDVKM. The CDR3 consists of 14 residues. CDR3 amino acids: CASSLTGEGYEQYF. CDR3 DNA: TGTGCCAGCAGCCTCACAGGGGAGGGCTACGAGCAGTACTTC.

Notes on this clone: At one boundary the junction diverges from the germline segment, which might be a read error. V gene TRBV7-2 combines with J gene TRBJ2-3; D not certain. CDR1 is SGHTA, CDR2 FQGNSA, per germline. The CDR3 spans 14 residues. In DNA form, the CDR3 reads TGTGCCAGCAGCTCCCGACCAGTCACAGATGCGCAGTATTTT. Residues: CASSSRPVTDAQYF.

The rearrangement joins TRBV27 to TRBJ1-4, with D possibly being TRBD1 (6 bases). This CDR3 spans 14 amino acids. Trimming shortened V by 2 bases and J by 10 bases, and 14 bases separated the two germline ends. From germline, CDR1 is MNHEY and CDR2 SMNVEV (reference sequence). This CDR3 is CASSLRGAEVKLFF. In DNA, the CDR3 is TGTGCCAGCAGTTTACGGGGGGCGGAGGTAAAACTGTTTTTT.

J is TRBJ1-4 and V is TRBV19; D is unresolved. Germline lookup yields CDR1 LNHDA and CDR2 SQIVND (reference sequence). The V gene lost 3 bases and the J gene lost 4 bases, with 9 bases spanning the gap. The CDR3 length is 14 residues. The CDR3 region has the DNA TGTGCCAGTAGTATGGCAGGAGATAATGAAAAACTGTTTTTT. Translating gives CASSMAGDNEKLFF.

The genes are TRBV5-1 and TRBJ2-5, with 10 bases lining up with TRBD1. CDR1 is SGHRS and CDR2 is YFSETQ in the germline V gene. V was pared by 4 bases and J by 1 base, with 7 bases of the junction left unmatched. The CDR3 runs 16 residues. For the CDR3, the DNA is TGCGCCAGCAGCCCGAGGGGACAGGGGATCCAAGAGACCCAGTACTTC. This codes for CASSPRGQGIQETQYF.

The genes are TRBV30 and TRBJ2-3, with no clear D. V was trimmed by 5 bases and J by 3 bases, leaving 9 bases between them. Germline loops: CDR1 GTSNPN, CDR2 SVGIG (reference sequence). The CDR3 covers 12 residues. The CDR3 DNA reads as TGTGCCTGGGACTTAGGAACAGATACGCAGTATTTT. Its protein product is CAWDLGTDTQYF.

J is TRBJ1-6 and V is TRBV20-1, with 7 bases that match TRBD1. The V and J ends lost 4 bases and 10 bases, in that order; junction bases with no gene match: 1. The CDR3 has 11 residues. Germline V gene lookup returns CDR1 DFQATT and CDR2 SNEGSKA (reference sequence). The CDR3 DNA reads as TGCAGTGCTAAAGGGGGCTCACCCCTCCACTTT. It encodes CSAKGGSPLHF.

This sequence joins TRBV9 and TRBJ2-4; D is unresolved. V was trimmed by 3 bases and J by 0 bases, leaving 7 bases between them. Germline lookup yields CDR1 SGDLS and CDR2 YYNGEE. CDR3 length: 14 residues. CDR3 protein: CASSGSLAKNIQYF. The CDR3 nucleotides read TGTGCCAGCAGCGGATCACTAGCCAAAAACATTCAGTACTTC.

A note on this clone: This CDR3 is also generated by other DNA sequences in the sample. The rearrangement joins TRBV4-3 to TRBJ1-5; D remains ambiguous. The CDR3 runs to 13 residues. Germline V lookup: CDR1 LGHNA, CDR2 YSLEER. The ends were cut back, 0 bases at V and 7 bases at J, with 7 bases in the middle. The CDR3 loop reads CASSQDRRQPQHF. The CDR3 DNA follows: TGCGCCAGCAGCCAAGATCGGAGGCAGCCCCAGCATTTT.

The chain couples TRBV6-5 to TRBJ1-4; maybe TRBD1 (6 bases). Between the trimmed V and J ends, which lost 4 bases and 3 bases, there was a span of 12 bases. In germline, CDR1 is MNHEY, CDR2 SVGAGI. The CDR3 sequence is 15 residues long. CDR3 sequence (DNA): TGTGCCAGCAGTTGGGGGGGCGCCCCTAATGAAAAACTGTTTTTT. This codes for CASSWGGAPNEKLFF.

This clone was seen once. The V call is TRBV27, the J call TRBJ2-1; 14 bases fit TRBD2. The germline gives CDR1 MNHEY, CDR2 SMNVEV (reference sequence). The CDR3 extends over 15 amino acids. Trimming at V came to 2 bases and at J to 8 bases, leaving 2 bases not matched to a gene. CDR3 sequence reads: CASSLEGLAGDEQFF. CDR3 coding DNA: TGTGCCAGCAGTTTAGAGGGACTAGCGGGAGATGAGCAGTTCTTC.

CDR3 DNA: TGTGCAAGTCGCTTACCCCTTATACAGGCGTTAGGCGGCTACACCTTC. This gives the protein CASRLPLIQALGGYTF. The rearrangement uses TRBV12-2 and TRBJ1-2; the table assigns TRBD1, which was not confirmed against the DNA. TRBV12-2 is an annotated pseudogene. This CDR3 is 16 amino acids long.

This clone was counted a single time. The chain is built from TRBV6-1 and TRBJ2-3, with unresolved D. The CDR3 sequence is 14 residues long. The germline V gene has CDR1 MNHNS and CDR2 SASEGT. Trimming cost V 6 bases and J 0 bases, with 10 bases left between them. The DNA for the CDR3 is TGTGCCAGCAGGGCAGGATCGAGCACAGATACGCAGTATTTT. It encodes CASRAGSSTDTQYF.

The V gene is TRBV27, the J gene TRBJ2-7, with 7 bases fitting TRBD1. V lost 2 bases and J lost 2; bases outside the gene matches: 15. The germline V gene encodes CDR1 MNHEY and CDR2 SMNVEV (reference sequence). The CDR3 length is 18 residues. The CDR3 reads CASSLKGAAPSSPYEQYF. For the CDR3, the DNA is TGTGCCAGCAGTTTAAAGGGGGCCGCTCCTAGTAGCCCCTACGAGCAGTACTTC.

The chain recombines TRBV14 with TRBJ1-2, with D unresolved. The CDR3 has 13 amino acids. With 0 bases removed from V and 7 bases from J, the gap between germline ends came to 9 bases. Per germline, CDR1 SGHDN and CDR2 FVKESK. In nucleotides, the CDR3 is TGTGCCAGCAGCCAAGATACCGGGTTTGGCTACACCTTC. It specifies CASSQDTGFGYTF.

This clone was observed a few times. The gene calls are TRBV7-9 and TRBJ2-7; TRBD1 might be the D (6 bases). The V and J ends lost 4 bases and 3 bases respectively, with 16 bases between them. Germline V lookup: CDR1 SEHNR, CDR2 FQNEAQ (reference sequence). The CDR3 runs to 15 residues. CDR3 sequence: CASSSSPGAYYEQYF. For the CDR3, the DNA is TGTGCCAGCAGCTCGTCACCAGGGGCTTACTACGAGCAGTACTTC.

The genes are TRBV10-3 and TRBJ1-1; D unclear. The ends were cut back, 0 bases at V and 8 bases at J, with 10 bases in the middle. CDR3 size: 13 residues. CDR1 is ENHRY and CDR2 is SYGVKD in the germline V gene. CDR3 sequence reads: CAISESEVGEAFF. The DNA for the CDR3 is TGTGCCATCAGTGAGTCGGAGGTTGGGGAAGCTTTCTTT.

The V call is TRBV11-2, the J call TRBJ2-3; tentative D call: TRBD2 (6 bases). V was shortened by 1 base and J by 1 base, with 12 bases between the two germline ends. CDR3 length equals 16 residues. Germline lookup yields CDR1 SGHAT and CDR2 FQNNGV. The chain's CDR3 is CASSLVGGYGTDTQYF. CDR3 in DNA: TGTGCCAGCAGCTTAGTTGGAGGGTACGGCACAGATACGCAGTATTTT.

Written as DNA, the CDR3 is TGTGCCAGCAGAAAGACAGCAGATCCCACAGATACGCAGTATTTT. Encoded protein: CASRKTADPTDTQYF. This chain connects TRBV6-1 to TRBJ2-3; maybe TRBD1 (5 bases). The CDR3 covers 15 residues. CDR1 is MNHNS and CDR2 is SASEGT in the germline V gene. V was shortened by 6 bases and J by 2 bases, with 15 bases between the two germline ends.